This T cell receptor (beta chain) was observed in a study of blood T cell repertoires in COVID-19. Across the study: Samples taken during acute and convalescent COVID-19 were collected in the United States, Italy and Spain. PBMCs, B-cell-depleted T cells, or T cells were the source of the cDNA or gDNA that made up the material.

Trimming stripped 5 bases from V and 4 bases from J, with 17 bases between. From germline, CDR1 is LNHDA and CDR2 SQIVND (reference sequence). The CDR3 runs to 15 residues. Authors' methods: From reference gene primer amplification, estimates of nucleated cell counts were derived. TCRdb keeps only in-frame clones here, not all; method: immunoSEQ multiplex PCR. Clone size and the V and J calls come from that table; the DNA yielded D and trimming. Counted here are 150,000 to 200,000 clones, 65% to 90% occurring once; the ten biggest clones make up roughly 8.2%. The receptor's source is a man aged 60 to 75 with acute or convalescent COVID-19. The rearrangement links TRBV19 to TRBJ1-1; D possibly corresponds to TRBD1 (5 bases). Source material: peripheral blood. This chain's CDR3 is CASSPPRRGPTEAFF. The CDR3, as DNA: TGTGCCAGTAGTCCTCCTAGGAGGGGCCCCACTGAAGCTTTCTTT. The full variable domain, in which reference TRBV19 and TRBJ1-1 provide the parts outside the CDR3, is DGGITQSPKYLFRKEGQNVTLSCEQNLNHDAMYWYRQDPGQGLRLIYYSQIVNDFQKGDIAEGYSVSREKKESFPLTVTSAQKNPTAFYLCASSPPRRGPTEAFFGQGTRLTVV.